This TCR beta chain was identified in a study of identical twins. Findings and caveats of the study: Invariant MAIT and iNKT cells are populations that could partly confound zero-insertion analyses. Carriage of fewer insertions was seen in abundant cord blood beta clonotypes, whereas memory repertoires showed none.

The CDR3 spans 11 residues. In germline, CDR1 is DFQATT, CDR2 SNEGSKA (reference sequence). V was clipped by 3 bases and J by 3 bases, with 5 bases between them. TCRdb reanalysed the 5' RACE reads using MiXCR and keeps one entry per CDR3 protein. This sample has a few hundred thousand distinct CDR3 sequences, with roughly 9.9% found just once. Regarding this clonotype: Its antigen is not known.

Donors uniformly comprised healthy Caucasians. The sample was also reused in another study, on yellow fever vaccine responses in identical twins.

The source material was PBMCs. The chain links TRBV20-1 to TRBJ1-2; D is ambiguous. The receptor was isolated from a woman under 30 in good health. The CDR3 loop is CSASDDYGYTF. CDR3 DNA sequence: TGCAGTGCTAGTGATGACTATGGCTACACCTTC.